A single sample gave rise to the 20 T cell receptor beta chains below, sequenced in a study of OX40 agonist ivuxolimab in advanced cancers. Clones were sequenced by immunoSEQ multiplex PCR, and TCRdb holds only the in-frame ones, with some missing. This sample carries 75,000 to 100,000 clones, about 93% of them seen once, and the ten largest clones take over 0.7%. The specimen comprised CD4+ or CD8+ T cells sorted from blood, sampled in a trial of the OX40 agonist ivuxolimab. These TCRs come from an adult with an advanced solid tumor such as melanoma, head and neck, liver or kidney cancer.

J is TRBJ2-1 and V is TRBV28; 8 bases map to TRBD1. Germline trimming cut 6 bases from V and 5 bases from J; bases unmatched to any gene: 12. Germline-derived CDR1 and CDR2 are MDHEN and SYDVKM. There are 16 residues in the CDR3. In nucleotides, the CDR3 is TGTGCCAGCAGGGGGACTGACAGGGGAGGAAACAATGAGCAGTTCTTC. Protein product: CASRGTDRGGNNEQFF.

This clone was detected only once. V usage is TRBV4-1 and J usage is TRBJ1-1; a weak D match, TRBD1 (6 bases). Per germline, CDR1 MGHRA and CDR2 YSYEKL. This CDR3 contains 15 residues. The V and J ends lost 4 bases and 1 base respectively, with 13 bases between them. CDR3 DNA sequence: TGCGCCAGCAGCCCCCCCATAGGGGGGAACACTGAAGCTTTCTTT. Amino acids: CASSPPIGGNTEAFF.

In nucleotides, the CDR3 is TGTGCCAGCAGCCTGTCGGGCCCGACAGGACTCAATGAAAAACTGTTTTTT. Translation: CASSLSGPTGLNEKLFF. The V gene is TRBV7-2, the J gene TRBJ1-4, with a possible D match to TRBD1 (6 bases). The germline V and J ends were trimmed by 5 bases and 5 bases, with 21 bases remaining between them. CDR3 length: 17 amino acids. CDR1 is SGHTA and CDR2 is FQGNSA in the germline V gene.

This sequence joins TRBV29-1 and TRBJ2-5, with 7 positions matching TRBD2. The CDR3 contains 13 residues. The germline V gene has CDR1 SQVTM and CDR2 ANQGSEA. V was clipped by 5 bases and J by 2 bases; unmatched bases: 5. CDR3: CSVNPGLQETQYF. The CDR3 coding sequence is TGCAGCGTTAACCCGGGACTACAAGAGACCCAGTACTTC.

The CDR3 region has the DNA TGTGCCAGCAGTCAATCACTGACAGGGGGCTTGGAAAAACTGTTTTTT. Translating it yields CASSQSLTGGLEKLFF. The chain is built from TRBV28 and TRBJ1-4, with 10 bases lining up with TRBD1. This CDR3 has 16 amino acids. Germline assignment: CDR1 MDHEN and CDR2 SYDVKM. V shed 5 bases, J shed 8 bases, and the junction held 11 bases outside the gene matches.

The CDR3 loop reads CASSLLGRGSYEQYF. DNA for the CDR3: TGTGCCAGCAGTTTATTGGGGAGGGGGAGCTACGAGCAGTACTTC. This chain joins TRBV28 and TRBJ2-7; D perhaps matches TRBD2 (7 bases). CDR3 length: 15 amino acids. Germline V gives CDR1 MDHEN, CDR2 SYDVKM. V lost 1 base to trimming and J lost 3 bases, with 13 bases between them.

The V gene is TRBV23-1, the J gene TRBJ2-5, with D maybe TRBD2 (7 bases). TRBV23-1 is noted as an ORF with a role that remains uncertain. V was cut by 2 bases and J by 5 bases, with 12 bases left in between. The CDR3 spans 14 residues. CDR3 amino acids: CASSQTRGGETQYF. The CDR3 region has the DNA TGCGCCAGCAGTCAAACCAGGGGAGGGGAGACCCAGTACTTC.

This chain joins TRBV28 and TRBJ2-4; possible D gene TRBD1, 7 bases. Trimming shortened V by 6 bases and J by 2 bases, and 17 bases separated the two germline ends. The germline gives CDR1 MDHEN, CDR2 SYDVKM. This CDR3 has 16 amino acids. The CDR3 reads CASSPGGGQPKNIQYF. CDR3 DNA: TGTGCCAGCAGCCCCGGAGGGGGACAGCCCAAAAACATTCAGTACTTC.

The chain employs TRBV7-2 and TRBJ2-7; 12 nucleotides match TRBD2. Germline V gene data show CDR1 as SGHTA and CDR2 as FQGNSA. The CDR3 is made up of 15 amino acids. The J segment lost 4 bases and the V segment lost 7 bases, leaving 8 bases of the junction unmatched. CDR3 in DNA: TGTGCCAGCAAATGGGGCGGGACTAGCGGGTACGAGCAGTACTTC. It encodes CASKWGGTSGYEQYF.

As concerns this clone: No DNA is shown, since the ends of the CDR3 on it are uncertain; the CDR3 is the one TCRdb lists. This chain joins TRBV21-1 and TRBJ2-3. TRBV21-1 is a pseudogene segment. Ends included, the CDR3 has 20 residues. CDR3 sequence: CASSKVGDGASPLYTDTQYF.

This chain's CDR3 is CAWSGGARNSPLHF. CDR3 DNA: TGTGCCTGGAGTGGGGGGGCGCGAAATTCACCCCTCCACTTT. The chain couples TRBV30 to TRBJ1-6, with a weak D call TRBD1 (6 bases). Germline V CDR1 and CDR2: GTSNPN, SVGIG (reference sequence). The CDR3 runs 14 residues. V dropped 1 base and J dropped 7 bases, with 11 bases sitting between them.

The rearrangement joins TRBV5-1 to TRBJ2-2; TRBD1 might be the D (5 bases). The germline V and J ends were trimmed by 0 bases and 1 base, with 10 bases remaining between them. Looked up from germline, CDR1 is SGHRS and CDR2 is YFSETQ. This CDR3 is 16 amino acids long. As DNA, the CDR3 is TGCGCCAGCAGCTTGGATCAGGGATGGAACACCGGGGAGCTGTTTTTT. Translating it yields CASSLDQGWNTGELFF.

The chain employs TRBV5-4 and TRBJ2-5; 7 nucleotides match TRBD2. Losses at the gene ends were 1 base for V and 6 bases for J; bases not matched to a gene: 18. Germline loops: CDR1 SGHNT, CDR2 YYREEE (reference sequence). The CDR3 loop spans 18 amino acids. The CDR3 loop reads CASSLPLISSGSYQTQYF. The CDR3 coding sequence is TGTGCCAGCAGCTTGCCCTTGATTTCTAGCGGCAGTTACCAGACCCAGTACTTC.

This clone showed up just once. The chain employs TRBV9 and TRBJ2-3; 7 bases fit TRBD1. CDR3 size: 17 residues. Looked up from germline, CDR1 is SGDLS and CDR2 is YYNGEE. Trimming removed 3 bases from V and 1 base from J; junction bases left unmatched: 11. Here the CDR3 reads CASSALTGVGGTDTQYF. The CDR3 DNA follows: TGTGCCAGCAGCGCCCTTACAGGGGTAGGGGGCACAGATACGCAGTATTTT.

Here the CDR3 DNA reads TGTGCCAGCACCCCACTAGCGGGAGGGGTAGATACGCAGTATTTT. The encoded protein is CASTPLAGGVDTQYF. The J gene is TRBJ2-3, the V gene TRBV5-6; 13 bases match TRBD2. V lost 6 bases and J lost 5; bases outside the gene matches: 6. Germline V lookup: CDR1 SGHDT, CDR2 YYEEEE. The CDR3 spans 15 residues.

The chain links TRBV5-5 to TRBJ2-2, with TRBD2 identical over 7 bases. V lost 1 base and J lost 1; bases outside the gene matches: 7. The CDR3 contains 17 residues. The germline V gene encodes CDR1 SGHKS and CDR2 YYEKEE (reference sequence). The CDR3: CASSLWFTGGNTGELFF. CDR3 coding DNA: TGTGCCAGCAGCTTGTGGTTTACGGGGGGGAACACCGGGGAGCTGTTTTTT. Drawing the rest from reference TRBV5-5 and TRBJ2-2, the complete variable domain is DAGVTQSPTHLIKTRGQQVTLRCSPISGHKSVSWYQQVLGQGPQFIFQYYEKEERGRGNFPDRFSARQFPNYSSELNVNALLLGDSALYLCASSLWFTGGNTGELFFGEGSRLTVL.

This rearrangement joins TRBV7-2 to TRBJ2-3; maybe TRBD2 (7 bases). V was clipped by 3 bases and J by 5 bases, with 15 bases between them. This CDR3 is built from 15 residues. Germline V gene data show CDR1 as SGHTA and CDR2 as FQGNSA. The CDR3 protein is CASSFTRGGGDTQYF. CDR3 nucleotides: TGTGCCAGCAGCTTCACCAGGGGAGGGGGAGATACGCAGTATTTT.

The chain uses TRBV28 and TRBJ2-1; D gene unclear. Germline V gene sequence: CDR1 MDHEN, CDR2 SYDVKM. The CDR3 has 15 residues. The V end lost 1 base, the J end lost 0 bases, and 7 bases lay between the germline ends. For the CDR3, the DNA is TGTGCCAGCAGTTTATATGCGAGCTCCTACAATGAGCAGTTCTTC. Amino acids: CASSLYASSYNEQFF. The whole variable domain, filled in from reference TRBV28 and TRBJ2-1, reads DVKVTQSSRYLVKRTGEKVFLECVQDMDHENMFWYRQDPGLGLRLIYFSYDVKMKEKGDIPEGYSVSREKKERFSLILESASTNQTSMYLCASSLYASSYNEQFFGPGTRLTVL.

V and J are TRBV11-3 and TRBJ2-1; D may be TRBD2 (6 bases). There are 13 residues in the CDR3. The germline CDR1 and CDR2 sequences are SGHNT and YENEEA. The V end lost 1 base, the J end lost 14 bases, and 15 bases lay between the germline ends. The CDR3, as DNA: TGTGCCAGCAGCTTAGTCTATAGCGGTACAGAGTTCTTC. It specifies CASSLVYSGTEFF.

The rearrangement joins TRBV7-2 to TRBJ2-5, with D possibly being TRBD2 (5 bases). Trimming cost V 5 bases and J 4 bases, with 20 bases left between them. This CDR3 has 16 residues. The germline V gene has CDR1 SGHTA and CDR2 FQGNSA. CDR3 in amino acids: CASSPRGPGIPETQYF. The CDR3 DNA is TGTGCCAGCAGCCCCAGAGGGCCGGGGATCCCAGAGACCCAGTACTTC.